The clone carrying this T cell receptor (beta chain) was recorded only once. Its antigen is not known. Authors' methods: ImmunoSEQ output lacked quality scores and full-length reads, limiting matched filtering. Method: immunoSEQ multiplex PCR; TCRdb's copy keeps in-frame clones and lacks some. From that table come the V and J calls and clone size; the DNA was used to work out D and trimming. The sample yields approximately 530,000 clones, about 96% seen once. Donation came from healthy HIV-negative adults that had no recent acute infections or vaccinations. The data were taken from a study of shared clonotypes between healthy human individuals. Regarding the study as a whole: The sharing of 4.5% to 6.5% of naive CD4 clonotypes was seen across a few donors.

CDR1 and CDR2 (germline): SGHNT, YENEEA. The CDR3 covers 12 residues. V lost 1 base and J 7 bases, leaving 5 bases between the germline ends. Material: naive CD4+ T cells sorted from blood. Subset defined: CD45RA+ positively selected. This chain joins TRBV11-3 and TRBJ2-1, with D uncertain. The clonotype comes from a woman aged 25 to 45 in good health. The CDR3 sequence: CASSLGPNEQFF. In DNA form, the CDR3 reads TGTGCCAGCAGCTTAGGTCCTAATGAGCAGTTCTTC.